This T cell receptor (beta chain) was sequenced during a study of T cells in Graves' hyperthyroidism and ophthalmopathy. At least ten counts were recorded for this clonotype. What was amplified from RNA transcripts were TCR beta CDR3 regions. HTBI primers were employed in a first-round RT-PCR of the TCR CDR3. Each CDR3 protein is one row after TCRdb ran MiXCR on the multiplex PCR reads. The data hold fewer than 350,000 distinct CDR3 sequences, with approximately 22% observed a single time. V dropped 7 bases and J dropped 1 base, with 13 bases sitting between them. The CDR3 is 14 amino acids. Germline V lookup: CDR1 SNHLY, CDR2 FYNNEI.

The TCR was taken from a woman aged 45-60 years with Graves' hyperthyroidism. The sample consisted of blood. J is TRBJ1-1 and V is TRBV2, with D uncertain. The CDR3 DNA reads TGTGCCAGCACCTTAGAGGCGGCGAACACTGAAGCTTTCTTT. Translated, it gives CASTLEAANTEAFF. Combining the CDR3 with reference TRBV2 and TRBJ1-1 gives the whole variable domain EPEVTQTPSHQVTQMGQEVILRCVPISNHLYFYWYRQILGQKVEFLVSFYNNEISEKSEIFDDQFSVERPDGSNFTLKIRSTKLEDSAMYFCASTLEAANTEAFFGQGTRLTVV.